The 8 T cell receptor beta chains reported below all come from one sample, sequenced in a study of blood T cell repertoires in COVID-19. The assay was immunoSEQ multiplex PCR, and TCRdb's table has in-frame clones only and misses some. The data contain approximately 300,000 clones, approximately 89% of them singletons. Sequences were obtained from PBMCs or T cells enriched from blood (not recorded which). The source is a woman in her thirties who had recovered from COVID-19.

This CDR3 reads CASSLVGGDSPLHF. The CDR3 bases are TGTGCCAGCAGCCTTGTGGGAGGGGATTCACCCCTCCACTTT. This chain links TRBV7-2 with TRBJ1-6, with D maybe TRBD1 (5 bases). Trimming took 5 bases from V and 8 from J, leaving 13 bases between them. The germline CDR1 and CDR2 sequences are SGHTA and FQGNSA. This CDR3 has 14 amino acids.

The chain couples TRBV2 to TRBJ2-3, with 9 nucleotides matching TRBD1. This CDR3 contains 16 residues. From germline, CDR1 is SNHLY and CDR2 FYNNEI. V shed 6 bases, J shed 2 bases, and the junction held 9 bases outside the gene matches. The chain's CDR3 is CASSLDRGVDTDTQYF. In DNA, the CDR3 is TGTGCCAGCAGCTTAGACAGGGGGGTAGACACAGATACGCAGTATTTT.

V gene TRBV9 combines with J gene TRBJ1-1; D perhaps matches TRBD1 (5 bases). CDR3 length: 15 amino acids. Trimming took 0 bases from V and 0 from J, leaving 9 bases between them. The germline V gene has CDR1 SGDLS and CDR2 YYNGEE. The chain's CDR3 is CASSVDPQVNTEAFF. Here the CDR3 DNA reads TGTGCCAGCAGCGTAGATCCACAGGTGAACACTGAAGCTTTCTTT.

The gene calls are TRBV29-1 and TRBJ1-1, with 9 bases identical to TRBD1. The junction had 8 bases not matched to a gene; V was cut back by 7 bases and J by 2 bases. This CDR3 has 14 amino acids. Germline CDR1 SQVTM, CDR2 ANQGSEA. The CDR3: CSAKGTGTNTEAFF. CDR3 DNA sequence: TGCAGCGCGAAAGGGACAGGGACCAACACTGAAGCTTTCTTT.

V gene TRBV20-1 combines with J gene TRBJ2-1; 7 nucleotides agree with TRBD2. V gave up 3 bases and J gave up 7 bases; unmatched junction bases: 6. The CDR3 sequence is 13 residues long. Germline V gives CDR1 DFQATT, CDR2 SNEGSKA (reference sequence). The CDR3 spells CSASPSGKNEQFF. The CDR3 DNA reads as TGCAGTGCTAGTCCCAGCGGGAAAAATGAGCAGTTCTTC.

The CDR3 here is CASSFTPGGGYTF. CDR3 sequence (DNA): TGTGCCAGCAGCTTCACCCCGGGTGGTGGCTACACCTTC. This rearrangement joins TRBV7-2 to TRBJ1-2; D uncertain. V was pared by 3 bases and J by 7 bases, with 12 bases between. This CDR3 region has 13 residues. From germline, CDR1 is SGHTA and CDR2 FQGNSA.

The rearrangement links TRBV5-1 to TRBJ1-1, with unresolved D. Deletions cut 6 bases from V and 10 bases from J, with 13 bases between. The CDR3 spans 11 residues. The V gene's germline CDR1 is SGHRS and CDR2 YFSETQ. CDR3 amino acids: CASTLRLSAFF. CDR3 DNA sequence: TGCGCCAGCACCCTTAGACTCTCAGCTTTCTTT.

The gene calls are TRBV13 and TRBJ2-7; possibly TRBD2 for D (6 bases). The CDR3 length is 13 residues. Germline V gives CDR1 PRHDT, CDR2 FYEKMQ (reference sequence). The V gene lost 7 bases and the J gene lost 6 bases, with 16 bases spanning the gap. In DNA, the CDR3 is TGTGCCAGCACCGGGGGAGGTGGTAGCGAGCAGTACTTC. Protein: CASTGGGGSEQYF.